What follows are 6 T cell receptor beta chains derived from one specimen sequenced in a study of T cells in Graves' hyperthyroidism and ophthalmopathy. RNA transcripts yielded amplified TCR beta CDR3 regions. The HTBI primer set served for first-round RT-PCR of the TCR CDR3. Each CDR3 protein is one row after TCRdb ran MiXCR on the multiplex PCR reads. The data show around 600,000 distinct CDR3 sequences, 15% to 20% seen once. Sequencing used blood. The receptors originated from a woman aged 40 to 55 with Graves' ophthalmopathy.

To note about this clonotype: This may come from a read error, since a much larger clone is one base off. The chain links TRBV3-1 to TRBJ2-2; D is perhaps TRBD1 or TRBD2 (5 bases each). The CDR3 covers 17 residues. V lost 4 bases to trimming and J lost 6 bases, with 21 bases between them. Germline CDR1 LGHDT, CDR2 YNNKEL (reference sequence). CDR3 bases: TGTGCCAGCAGCCCGCCGGGACGTCCCAAAGGAGCCGGGGAGCTGTTTTTT. Its protein is CASSPPGRPKGAGELFF.

This clonotype was seen repeatedly, ten times or more. The chain uses TRBV6-1 and TRBJ1-1, with D unresolved. CDR3 size: 14 residues. Germline values: CDR1 MNHNS, CDR2 SASEGT. The V gene lost 6 bases and the J gene lost 3 bases, with 14 bases spanning the gap. The CDR3 here is CASSKPHGDTEAFF. DNA of the CDR3: TGTGCCAGCAGCAAACCTCATGGCGACACTGAAGCTTTCTTT.

This clonotype has more than one count but fewer than ten. This sequence joins TRBV6-1 and TRBJ2-7; perhaps TRBD1 as D (6 bases). Looked up from germline, CDR1 is MNHNS and CDR2 is SASEGT. V was cut by 2 bases and J by 7 bases, with 15 bases left in between. This CDR3 has 14 amino acids. The CDR3 bases are TGTGCCAGCAGTGAAAGGAAGGGGGTAGGGGAGCAGTACTTC. It is translated as CASSERKGVGEQYF.

This clonotype was observed a few times. This sequence joins TRBV6-5 and TRBJ1-2, with D perhaps TRBD1 (5 bases). The CDR3 consists of 17 residues. Germline V gene sequence: CDR1 MNHEY, CDR2 SVGAGI. Trimming left V 0 bases short and J 3 bases short, with 17 bases between. The CDR3 loop reads CASSYSFQQASYYGYTF. The CDR3 region has the DNA TGTGCCAGCAGTTACTCCTTTCAACAGGCCTCCTACTATGGCTACACCTTC.

The sample holds many counts of this clonotype. The CDR3 DNA reads as TGTGCCAGCGGTCAGGGGGCTAACTATGGCTACACCTTC. Its protein is CASGQGANYGYTF. This chain connects TRBV2 to TRBJ1-2, with 7 bases that match TRBD1. This CDR3 comprises 13 residues. V trimming: 8 bases; J trimming: 0 bases; junction bases outside the gene matches: 3. Germline assignment: CDR1 SNHLY and CDR2 FYNNEI.

The sample holds a few counts of this clonotype. J is TRBJ2-5 and V is TRBV3-1, with D possibly matching TRBD2 (5 bases). Trimming stripped 4 bases from V and 4 bases from J, with 16 bases between. Germline loops: CDR1 LGHDT, CDR2 YNNKEL (reference sequence). The length of the CDR3 is 15 residues. The CDR3 region has the DNA TGTGCCAGCAGCCCTCCGGGATCCCGAGGAGAGACCCAGTACTTC. This translates into CASSPPGSRGETQYF.